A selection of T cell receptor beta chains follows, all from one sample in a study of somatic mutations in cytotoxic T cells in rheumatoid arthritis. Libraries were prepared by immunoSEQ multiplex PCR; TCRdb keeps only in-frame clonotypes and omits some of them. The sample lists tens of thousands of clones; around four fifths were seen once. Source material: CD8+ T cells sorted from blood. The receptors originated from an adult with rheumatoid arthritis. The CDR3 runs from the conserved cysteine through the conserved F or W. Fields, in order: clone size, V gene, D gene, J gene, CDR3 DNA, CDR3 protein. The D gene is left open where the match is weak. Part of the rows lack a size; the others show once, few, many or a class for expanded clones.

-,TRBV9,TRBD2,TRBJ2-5,TGTGCCAGCAGCGTAGAGGGGGGACTAGGTGGGGCCCAGTACTTC,CASSVEGGLGGAQYF
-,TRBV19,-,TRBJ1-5,TGTGCCAGTAGTCGAGAGGGGTCTGGCAATCAGCCCCAGCATTTT,CASSREGSGNQPQHF
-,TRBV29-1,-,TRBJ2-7,TGCAGCGTCCACGGAGAGGTGGGCAACGAGCAGTACTTC,CSVHGEVGNEQYF
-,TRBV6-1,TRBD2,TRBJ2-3,TGTGCCAGCGGTGATGACCTAGCGGGGGGGTATACGCAGTATTTT,CASGDDLAGGYTQYF
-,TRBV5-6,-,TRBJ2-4,TGTGCCAGCATGGGGGGTTCATCGGCCAAAAACATTCAGTACTTC,CASMGGSSAKNIQYF
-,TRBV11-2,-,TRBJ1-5,TGTGCCAGCAGCCCGTCCGGGGATCAGCCCCAGCATTTT,CASSPSGDQPQHF
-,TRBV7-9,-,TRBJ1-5,TGTGCCAGCAGCTTAGGGGGGGTCAATCAGCCCCAGCATTTT,CASSLGGVNQPQHF
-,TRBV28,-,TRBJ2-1,TGTGCCAGCAGTTCCGGGACTCCAGAATACAATGAGCAGTTCTTC,CASSSGTPEYNEQFF
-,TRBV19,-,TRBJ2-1,TGTGCCAGTATTAGTGGTTCCCTCCAACAGTTCTTC,CASISGSLQQFF
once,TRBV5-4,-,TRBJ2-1,TGTGCCAGCAGCTTTAACAATGAGCAGTTCTTC,CASSFNNEQFF
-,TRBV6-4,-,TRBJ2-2,TGTGCCAGCAGTGAAAGTGACACCGGGGAGCTGTTTTTT,CASSESDTGELFF
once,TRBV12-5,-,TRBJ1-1,TGTGCTAGTGGTTTCCTTGTCCCGGGACCGATTTCGAACACTGAAGCTTTCTTT,CASGFLVPGPISNTEAFF
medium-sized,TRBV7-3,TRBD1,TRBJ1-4,TGTGCCAGCAGCCTAAGGGACAGGGGTCATGAAAAACTGTTTTTT,CASSLRDRGHEKLFF
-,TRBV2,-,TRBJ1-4,TGTGCCAGCAGTGAGATGGGGGACCGTGAAAAACTGTTTTTT,CASSEMGDREKLFF
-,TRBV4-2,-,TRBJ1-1,TGTGCCAGCAGCCAAAATGGGGGGGGCGTCACTGAAGCTTTCTTT,CASSQNGGGVTEAFF
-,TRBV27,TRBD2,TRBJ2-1,TGTGCCATCGGACTAGCGGGAGGACGTCCCGCGTTCTTC,CAIGLAGGRPAFF
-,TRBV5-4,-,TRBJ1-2,TGTGCCAGCAGCTTGGACATCAACCCGGTCTATGGCTACACCTTC,CASSLDINPVYGYTF
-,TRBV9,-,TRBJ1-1,TGTGCCAGCAGCGGCGGGGACTACCCGAACACTGAAGCTTTCTTT,CASSGGDYPNTEAFF
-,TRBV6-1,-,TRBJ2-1,TGTGCCAGCAGATTTCTAGCGATCCCGGGAAGTGAGCAGTTCTTC,CASRFLAIPGSEQFF
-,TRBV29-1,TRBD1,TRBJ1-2,TGCAGCGTTGCGGGAGGACAGGGGCAACCCTATGGCTACACCTTC,CSVAGGQGQPYGYTF
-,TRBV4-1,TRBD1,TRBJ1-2,TGCGCCAGCAGCCAAGAGGACAGGGCCCTTGGCTACACCTTC,CASSQEDRALGYTF
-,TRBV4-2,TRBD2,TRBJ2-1,TGTGCCAGCAGCCCTAGCGGGGGCTACAATGAGCAGTTCTTC,CASSPSGGYNEQFF
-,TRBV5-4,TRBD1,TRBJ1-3,TGTGCCAGCAGCTTGGATCAGGGGGCTGGAAACACCATATATTTT,CASSLDQGAGNTIYF